This T cell receptor beta chain was found in a study of T cell responses to AZD1222 COVID-19 vaccine. Study overall: Combined were second doses at about 4 or about 12 weeks. Study-level points and caveats: Repertoire sampling occurred only after the peak T cell response. Reportedly, close to half of spike-specific TCRs are directed against unmutated variant regions.

Repertoires were generated with immunoSEQ multiplex PCR, while TCRdb's copy carries only in-frame clones and drops some. This sample carries about 110,000 clones, roughly 90% of them seen once, and the ten largest clones take roughly 1.1%. A word on this clone: The antigen is undetermined.

Sequences were derived from peripheral blood, sampled on day 0 of AZD1222 vaccination. This clonotype originated in an adult in good health.

CDR3 loop: CASTSGRDKETQYF. CDR3 in DNA: TGCGCCAGCACCTCCGGCAGGGATAAGGAGACCCAGTACTTC. The J gene is TRBJ2-5, the V gene TRBV5-1, with D maybe TRBD1 (5 bases). The ends were cut back, 6 bases at V and 5 bases at J, with 17 bases in the middle. Germline CDR1 reads SGHRS; CDR2 reads YFSETQ. This CDR3 is 14 amino acids long.